The 5 T cell receptor beta chains listed next were all sequenced from one sample in a study of long-term antiretroviral therapy in people with HIV. Survey-level immunoSEQ v3.0 assays were run. Here immunoSEQ multiplex PCR was the method, and the copy in TCRdb shows in-frame clones only, minus some. Among tens of thousands of clones listed, nearly 95% were seen once. Material: unsorted PBMCs, obtained 3.7 years after starting antiretroviral therapy. The receptors come from a woman aged 45-65 years with HIV.

This clone was detected once. This sequence joins TRBV29-1 and TRBJ2-3, with TRBD1 identical over 9 bases. The junction had 10 bases not matched to a gene; V was cut back by 7 bases and J by 5 bases. Germline V gene lookup returns CDR1 SQVTM and CDR2 ANQGSEA. The CDR3 is 14 residues long. The CDR3 spells CSAPQDRGVDTQYF. The CDR3 bases are TGCAGCGCTCCCCAGGACAGGGGAGTAGATACGCAGTATTTT.

This rearrangement joins TRBV2 to TRBJ1-1; a possible D gene is TRBD1 (6 bases). The CDR3 is made up of 11 amino acids. Looked up from germline, CDR1 is SNHLY and CDR2 is FYNNEI. Trimming left V 5 bases short and J 6 bases short, with 7 bases between. The CDR3 is CASSRQAEAFF. The CDR3 DNA follows: TGTGCCAGCAGTCGACAGGCTGAAGCTTTCTTT.

The chain employs TRBV7-9 and TRBJ1-5; 8 positions agree with TRBD1. Trimming removed 5 bases from V and 5 bases from J; junction bases left unmatched: 11. Germline V gives CDR1 SEHNR, CDR2 FQNEAQ (reference sequence). This CDR3 has 16 residues. CDR3 nucleotide sequence: TGTGCCAGCAGCGCGGGAGGACAGGGAGGCGATCAGCCCCAGCATTTT. Translation gives CASSAGGQGGDQPQHF.

This clone was seen more than once but under ten times. The chain uses TRBV6-1 and TRBJ2-3; D is unclear. Germline loops: CDR1 MNHNS, CDR2 SASEGT. Trimming left V 9 bases short and J 4 bases short, with 8 bases between. The CDR3 has 11 residues. CDR3 protein: CASRFSDTQYF. CDR3 sequence (DNA): TGTGCCAGTCGGTTTTCAGATACGCAGTATTTT.

The chain links TRBV4-2 to TRBJ2-1, with 10 bases lining up with TRBD2. The CDR3 has 17 residues. Trimming cost V 4 bases and J 3 bases; bases outside gene matches: 9. Per germline, CDR1 LGHNA and CDR2 YNFKEQ. CDR3: CASSLGTSGDSYNEQFF. As DNA, the CDR3 is TGTGCCAGCAGCCTTGGAACTAGCGGGGACAGCTACAATGAGCAGTTCTTC.